A selection of T cell receptor beta chains follows, all from one sample in a study of blood T cell repertoires in COVID-19. Measured with immunoSEQ multiplex PCR; TCRdb has only the in-frame clones, and not every one. The sample lists approximately 310,000 clones, over 75% occurring once. The sequencing input was peripheral blood. The receptor set was obtained from a man aged 45 to 65 with active or convalescent COVID-19. Each CDR3 is given with its conserved first and last residue. The D gene is left open where the match is weak. Part of the rows lack a size; the others show once, few, many or a class for expanded clones.

- TRBJ2-7 TRBV7-8 - CASSYGGLPYEQYF TGTGCCAGCAGCTATGGCGGACTCCCCTACGAGCAGTACTTC
- TRBJ2-7 TRBV4-2 - CASSQSGTVYEQYF TGTGCCAGCAGCCAATCCGGGACTGTCTACGAGCAGTACTTC
- TRBJ1-1 TRBV2 - CASILILNTEAFF TGTGCCAGCATCCTAATTTTGAACACTGAAGCTTTCTTT
- TRBJ2-2 TRBV7-2 TRBD1 CASDRGNTGELFF TGTGCCAGCGACAGGGGGAACACCGGGGAGCTGTTTTTT
- TRBJ1-4 TRBV6-6 - CASRPGGVRNNEKLFF TGTGCCAGCAGACCGGGGGGTGTACGGAATAATGAAAAACTGTTTTTT
- TRBJ1-3 TRBV19 - CASSINAGNTIYF TGTGCCAGTAGTATCAATGCTGGAAACACCATATATTTT
- TRBJ2-2 TRBV7-6 TRBD2 CASSSGLANTGELFF TGTGCCAGCAGCTCTGGACTAGCGAACACCGGGGAGCTGTTTTTT
- TRBJ1-1 TRBV29-1 TRBD1 CSVLEGARITEAFF TGCAGCGTCCTCGAGGGGGCCCGGATCACTGAAGCTTTCTTT
- TRBJ1-5 TRBV18 TRBD1 CASSGTGHSNQPQHF TGTGCCAGCTCAGGGACAGGACATAGCAATCAGCCCCAGCATTTT
- TRBJ2-1 TRBV2 - CASGTAGVEQFF TGTGCCAGCGGGACAGCGGGCGTTGAGCAGTTCTTC
once TRBJ2-1 TRBV2 TRBD2 CARASGAHNEQFF TGTGCCAGGGCTAGCGGGGCCCACAATGAGCAGTTCTTC
- TRBJ1-2 TRBV6-5 - CASSSAAGGGYTF TGTGCCAGCAGCTCCGCGGCGGGTGGAGGCTACACCTTC
few TRBJ1-1 TRBV7-9 - CASSVSGGTEAFF TGTGCCAGCAGCGTCTCGGGGGGGACTGAAGCTTTCTTT
- TRBJ1-1 TRBV6-5 TRBD1 CASSYQGQTEAFF TGTGCCAGCAGTTACCAGGGACAGACTGAAGCTTTCTTT
- TRBJ2-7 TRBV6-2/TRBV6-3 TRBD1 CASSYSGTALYEQYF TGTGCCAGCAGTTACTCGGGGACAGCCCTCTACGAGCAGTACTTC
- TRBJ2-7 TRBV7-2 TRBD2 CASSLSPLAGISYEQYF TGTGCCAGCAGCTTAAGCCCCCTAGCGGGGATCTCCTACGAGCAGTACTTC
- TRBJ2-2 TRBV18 TRBD1 CASSPPQGASTGELFF TGTGCCAGCTCACCACCACAGGGGGCCAGCACCGGGGAGCTGTTTTTT
- TRBJ2-7 TRBV6-2/TRBV6-3 TRBD1 CASSYSTGVEQYF TGTGCCAGCAGTTACTCGACAGGGGTCGAGCAGTACTTC
- TRBJ1-3 TRBV6-6 - CASSYSGQLSGNTIYF TGTGCCAGCAGTTACTCAGGACAGCTTTCTGGAAACACCATATATTTT
- TRBJ1-4 TRBV19 TRBD1 CASSIRGTGTTNEKLFF TGTGCCAGTAGTATTAGAGGGACAGGGACAACTAATGAAAAACTGTTTTTT
once TRBJ2-1 TRBV4-3 TRBD1 CASSQARDSYNEQFF TGCGCCAGCAGCCAAGCGAGGGACAGCTACAATGAGCAGTTCTTC
- TRBJ2-3 TRBV30 - CAWSRGASDTQYF TGTGCCTGGAGTCGGGGGGCCTCAGATACGCAGTATTTT
- TRBJ1-4 TRBV28 - CASRGAPATNEKLFF TGTGCCAGCAGGGGGGCCCCTGCAACTAATGAAAAACTGTTTTTT
- TRBJ2-3 TRBV6-5 TRBD1 CASSYSTGGTNTQYF TGTGCCAGCAGTTACTCGACAGGGGGCACCAATACGCAGTATTTT
- TRBJ1-2 TRBV30 - CAWGGGRAHTF TGTGCCTGGGGTGGAGGGCGGGCACACACCTTC
- TRBJ2-7 TRBV5-4 TRBD1 CASSYRDRTSYEQYF TGTGCCAGCAGCTACCGGGACAGGACCTCCTACGAGCAGTACTTC
- TRBJ1-2 TRBV28 TRBD1 CASNQRRGYYGYTF TGTGCCAGCAATCAACGCAGGGGGTACTATGGCTACACCTTC
- TRBJ2-6 TRBV5-1 - CASSPPGRAGANVLTF TGCGCCAGCAGCCCGCCGGGGAGAGCTGGGGCCAACGTCCTGACTTTC
- TRBJ1-2 TRBV28 - CASTQHGGSNYGYTF TGTGCCAGCACCCAGCATGGAGGGAGTAACTATGGCTACACCTTC
- TRBJ1-3 TRBV7-6 - CASSERMQGSGNTIYF TGTGCCAGCAGCGAAAGAATGCAGGGTTCTGGAAACACCATATATTTT
- TRBJ1-5 TRBV30 - CAWSKGGGGNQPQHF TGTGCCTGGAGTAAGGGAGGGGGAGGCAATCAGCCCCAGCATTTT
- TRBJ1-4 TRBV28 - CASILRGNNQGKLFF TGTGCCAGCATCTTGCGGGGGAACAACCAGGGAAAACTGTTTTTT
- TRBJ2-7 TRBV7-9 TRBD1 CASSKGQKEAEQYF TGTGCCAGCAGCAAGGGACAGAAGGAAGCCGAGCAGTACTTC